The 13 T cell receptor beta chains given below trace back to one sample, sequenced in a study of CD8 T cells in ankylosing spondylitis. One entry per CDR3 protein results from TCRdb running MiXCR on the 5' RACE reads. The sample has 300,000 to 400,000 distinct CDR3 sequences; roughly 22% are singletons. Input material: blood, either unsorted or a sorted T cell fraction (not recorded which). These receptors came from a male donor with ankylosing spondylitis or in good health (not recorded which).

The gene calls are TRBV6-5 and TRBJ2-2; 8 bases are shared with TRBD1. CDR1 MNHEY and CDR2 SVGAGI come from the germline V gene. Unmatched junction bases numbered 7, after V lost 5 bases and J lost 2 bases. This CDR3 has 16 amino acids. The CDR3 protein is CASSTDRGRNTGELFF. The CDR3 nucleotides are TGTGCCAGCAGTACCGACAGGGGCCGAAACACCGGGGAGCTGTTTTTT.

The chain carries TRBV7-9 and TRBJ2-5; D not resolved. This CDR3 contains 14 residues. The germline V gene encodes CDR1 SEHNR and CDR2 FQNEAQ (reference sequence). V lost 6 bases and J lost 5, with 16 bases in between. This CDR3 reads CASSSSLLGETQYF. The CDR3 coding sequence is TGTGCCAGCAGTAGTAGTCTATTGGGTGAGACCCAGTACTTC.

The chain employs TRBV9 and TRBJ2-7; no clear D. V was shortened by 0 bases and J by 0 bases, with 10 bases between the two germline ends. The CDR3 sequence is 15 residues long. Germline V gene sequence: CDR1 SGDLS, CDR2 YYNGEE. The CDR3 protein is CASSVGSLVSYEQYF. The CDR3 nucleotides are TGTGCCAGCAGCGTAGGGTCGTTGGTCTCCTACGAGCAGTACTTC.

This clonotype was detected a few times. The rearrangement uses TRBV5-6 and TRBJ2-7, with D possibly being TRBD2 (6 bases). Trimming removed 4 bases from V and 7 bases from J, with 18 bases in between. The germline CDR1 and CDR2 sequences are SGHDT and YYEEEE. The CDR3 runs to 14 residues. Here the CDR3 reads CASSTGTGREEQYF. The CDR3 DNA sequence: TGTGCCAGCAGCACCGGGACGGGCCGGGAGGAGCAGTACTTC.

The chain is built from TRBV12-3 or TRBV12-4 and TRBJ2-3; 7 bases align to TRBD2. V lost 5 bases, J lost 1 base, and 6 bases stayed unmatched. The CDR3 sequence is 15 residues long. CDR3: CASSPRGVRTDTQYF. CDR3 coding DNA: TGTGCCAGCAGTCCCCGGGGGGTACGCACAGATACGCAGTATTTT.

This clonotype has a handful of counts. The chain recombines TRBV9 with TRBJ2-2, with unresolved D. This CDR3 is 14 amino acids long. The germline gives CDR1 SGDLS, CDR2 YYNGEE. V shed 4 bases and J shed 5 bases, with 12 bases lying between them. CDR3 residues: CASSPPPGTGELFF. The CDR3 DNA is TGTGCCAGCAGCCCTCCACCTGGAACCGGGGAGCTGTTTTTT.

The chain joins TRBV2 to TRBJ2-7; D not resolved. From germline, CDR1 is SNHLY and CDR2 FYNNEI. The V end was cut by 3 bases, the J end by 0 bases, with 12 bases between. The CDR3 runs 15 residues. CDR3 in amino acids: CASSEGLEVSYEQYF. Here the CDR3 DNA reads TGTGCCAGCAGTGAGGGGTTAGAAGTCTCCTACGAGCAGTACTTC.

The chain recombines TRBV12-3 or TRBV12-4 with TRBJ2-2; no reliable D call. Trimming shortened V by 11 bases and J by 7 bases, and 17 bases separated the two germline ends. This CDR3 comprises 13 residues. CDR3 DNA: TGTGCCGGTACGCACAGTCTCGACGGGGAGCTGTTTTTT. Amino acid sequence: CAGTHSLDGELFF.

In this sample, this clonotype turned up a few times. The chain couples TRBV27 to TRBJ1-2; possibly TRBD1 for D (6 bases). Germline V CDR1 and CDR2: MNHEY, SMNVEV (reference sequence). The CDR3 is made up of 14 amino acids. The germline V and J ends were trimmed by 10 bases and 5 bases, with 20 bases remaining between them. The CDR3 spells CATSKMGRGYGYTF. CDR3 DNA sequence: TGTGCCACATCCAAAATGGGCAGGGGATATGGCTACACCTTC.

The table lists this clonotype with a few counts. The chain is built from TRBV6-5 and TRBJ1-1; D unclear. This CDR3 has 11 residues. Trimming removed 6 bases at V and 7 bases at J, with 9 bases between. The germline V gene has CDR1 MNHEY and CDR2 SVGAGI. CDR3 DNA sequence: TGTGCCAGCAGAAATTTGGGTGAAGCTTTCTTT. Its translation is CASRNLGEAFF.

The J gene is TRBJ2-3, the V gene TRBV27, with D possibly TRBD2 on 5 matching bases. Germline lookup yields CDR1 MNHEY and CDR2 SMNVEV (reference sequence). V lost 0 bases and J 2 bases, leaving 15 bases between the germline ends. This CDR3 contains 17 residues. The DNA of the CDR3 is TGTGCCAGCAGTTTATCCAGTCTAGCCTCATACACAGATACGCAGTATTTT. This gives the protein CASSLSSLASYTDTQYF.

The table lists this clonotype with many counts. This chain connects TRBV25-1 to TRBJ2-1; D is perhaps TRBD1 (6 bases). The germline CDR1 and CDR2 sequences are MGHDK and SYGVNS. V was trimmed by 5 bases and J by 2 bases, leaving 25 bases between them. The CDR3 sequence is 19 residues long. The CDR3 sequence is CASSTIRGLALPTYNEQFF. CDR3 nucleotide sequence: TGTGCCAGCAGTACCATCAGGGGCCTAGCTCTTCCCACCTACAATGAGCAGTTCTTC.

CDR3 loop: CASSITISNQPQHF. DNA of the CDR3: TGTGCCAGCAGTATCACGATTAGCAATCAGCCCCAGCATTTT. This chain links TRBV27 with TRBJ1-5; the D is unclear. The V end was cut by 5 bases, the J end by 0 bases, with 8 bases between. The CDR3 runs 14 residues. In germline, CDR1 is MNHEY, CDR2 SMNVEV (reference sequence).